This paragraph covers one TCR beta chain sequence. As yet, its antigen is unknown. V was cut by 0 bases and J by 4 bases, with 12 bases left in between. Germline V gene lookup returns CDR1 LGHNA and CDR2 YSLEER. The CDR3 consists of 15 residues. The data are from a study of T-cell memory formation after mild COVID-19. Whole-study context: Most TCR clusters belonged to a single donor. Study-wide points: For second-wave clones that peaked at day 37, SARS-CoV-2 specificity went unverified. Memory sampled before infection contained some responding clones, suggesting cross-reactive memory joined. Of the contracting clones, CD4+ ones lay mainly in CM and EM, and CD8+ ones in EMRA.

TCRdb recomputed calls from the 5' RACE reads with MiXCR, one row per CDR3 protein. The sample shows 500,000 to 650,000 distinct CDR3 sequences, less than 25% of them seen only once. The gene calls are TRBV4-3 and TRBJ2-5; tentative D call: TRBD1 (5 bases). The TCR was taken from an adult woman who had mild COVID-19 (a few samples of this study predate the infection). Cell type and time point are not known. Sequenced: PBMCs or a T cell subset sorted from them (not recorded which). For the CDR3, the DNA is TGCGCCAGCAGCCAAGACGTCCAGGGAACAGAGACCCAGTACTTC. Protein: CASSQDVQGTETQYF.